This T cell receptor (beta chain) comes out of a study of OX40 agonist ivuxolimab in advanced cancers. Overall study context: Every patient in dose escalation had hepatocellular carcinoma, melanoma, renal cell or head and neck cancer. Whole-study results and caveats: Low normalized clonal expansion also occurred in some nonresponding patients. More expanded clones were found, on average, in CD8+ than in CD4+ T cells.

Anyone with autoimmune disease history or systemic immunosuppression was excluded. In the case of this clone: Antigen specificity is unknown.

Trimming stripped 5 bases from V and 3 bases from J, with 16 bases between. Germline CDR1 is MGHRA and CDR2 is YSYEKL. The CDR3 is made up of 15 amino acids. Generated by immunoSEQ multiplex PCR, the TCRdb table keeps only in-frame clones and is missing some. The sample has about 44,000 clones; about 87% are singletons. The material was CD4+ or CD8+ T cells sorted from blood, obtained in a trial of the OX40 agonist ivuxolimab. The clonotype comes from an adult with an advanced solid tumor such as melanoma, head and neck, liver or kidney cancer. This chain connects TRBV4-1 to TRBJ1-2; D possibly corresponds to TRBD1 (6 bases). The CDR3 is CASSSRAGADYGYTF. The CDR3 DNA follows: TGCGCCAGCAGCAGTCGGGCAGGGGCAGACTATGGCTACACCTTC.